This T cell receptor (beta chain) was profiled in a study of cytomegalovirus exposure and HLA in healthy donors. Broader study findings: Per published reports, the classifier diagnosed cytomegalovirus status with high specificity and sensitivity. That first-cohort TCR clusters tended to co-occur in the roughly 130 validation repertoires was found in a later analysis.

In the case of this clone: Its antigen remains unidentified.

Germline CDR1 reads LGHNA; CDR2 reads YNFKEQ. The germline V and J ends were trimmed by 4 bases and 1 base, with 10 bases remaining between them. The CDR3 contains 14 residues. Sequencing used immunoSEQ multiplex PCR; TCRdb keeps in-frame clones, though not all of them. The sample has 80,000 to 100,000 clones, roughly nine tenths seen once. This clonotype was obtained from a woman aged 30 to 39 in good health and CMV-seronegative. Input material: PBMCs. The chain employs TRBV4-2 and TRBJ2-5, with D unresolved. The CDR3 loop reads CASSRLGIQETQYF. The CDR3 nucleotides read TGTGCCAGCAGCCGGTTGGGCATCCAAGAGACCCAGTACTTC.